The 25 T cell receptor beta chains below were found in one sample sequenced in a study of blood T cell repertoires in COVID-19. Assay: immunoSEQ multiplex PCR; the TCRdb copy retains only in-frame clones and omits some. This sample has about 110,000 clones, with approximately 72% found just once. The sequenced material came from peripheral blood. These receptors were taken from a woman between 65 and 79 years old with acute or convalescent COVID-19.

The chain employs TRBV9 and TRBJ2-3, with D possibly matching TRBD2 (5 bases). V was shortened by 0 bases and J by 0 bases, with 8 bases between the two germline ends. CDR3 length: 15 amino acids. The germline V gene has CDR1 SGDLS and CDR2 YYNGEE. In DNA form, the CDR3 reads TGTGCCAGCAGCGTAGGAGGGTCTAGCACAGATACGCAGTATTTT. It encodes CASSVGGSSTDTQYF.

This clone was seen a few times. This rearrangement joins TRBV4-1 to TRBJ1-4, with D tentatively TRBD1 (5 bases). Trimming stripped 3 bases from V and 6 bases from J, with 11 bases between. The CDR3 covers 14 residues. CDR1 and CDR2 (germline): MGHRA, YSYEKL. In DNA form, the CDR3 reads TGCGCCAGCAGCCAGGAGGGGCTGGATGAAAAACTGTTTTTT. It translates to CASSQEGLDEKLFF.

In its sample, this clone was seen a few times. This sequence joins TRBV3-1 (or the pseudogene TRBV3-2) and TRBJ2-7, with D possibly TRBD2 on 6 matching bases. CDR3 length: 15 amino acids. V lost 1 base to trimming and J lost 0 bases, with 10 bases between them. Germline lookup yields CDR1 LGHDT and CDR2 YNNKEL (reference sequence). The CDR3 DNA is TGTGCCAGCAGCCAAGGTGGGGGGAACTCCTACGAGCAGTACTTC. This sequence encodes CASSQGGGNSYEQYF.

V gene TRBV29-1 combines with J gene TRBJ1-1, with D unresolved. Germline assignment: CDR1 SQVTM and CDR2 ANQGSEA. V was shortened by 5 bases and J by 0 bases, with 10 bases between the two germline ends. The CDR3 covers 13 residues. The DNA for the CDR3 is TGCAGCGTTTCCCTTAATCTGAACACTGAAGCTTTCTTT. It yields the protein CSVSLNLNTEAFF. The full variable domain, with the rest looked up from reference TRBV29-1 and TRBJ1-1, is SAVISQKPSRDICQRGTSLTIQCQVDSQVTMMFWYRQQPGQSLTLIATANQGSEATYESGFVIDKFPISRPNLTFSTLTVSNMSPEDSSIYLCSVSLNLNTEAFFGQGTRLTVV.

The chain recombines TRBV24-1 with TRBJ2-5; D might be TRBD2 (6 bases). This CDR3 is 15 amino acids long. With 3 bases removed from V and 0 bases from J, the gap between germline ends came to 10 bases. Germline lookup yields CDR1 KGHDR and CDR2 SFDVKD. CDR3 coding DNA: TGTGCCACCAGTGATACCCGGACTAACCAAGAGACCCAGTACTTC. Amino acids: CATSDTRTNQETQYF.

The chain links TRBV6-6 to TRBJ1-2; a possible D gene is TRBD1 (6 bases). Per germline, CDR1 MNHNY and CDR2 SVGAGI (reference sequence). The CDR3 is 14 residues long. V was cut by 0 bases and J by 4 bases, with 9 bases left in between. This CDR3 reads CASSYSTGLYGYTF. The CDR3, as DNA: TGTGCCAGCAGTTACTCTACAGGGCTCTATGGCTACACCTTC.

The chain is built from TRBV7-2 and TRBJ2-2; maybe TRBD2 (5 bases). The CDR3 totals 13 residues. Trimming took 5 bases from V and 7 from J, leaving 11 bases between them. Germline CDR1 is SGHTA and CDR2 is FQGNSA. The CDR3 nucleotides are TGTGCCAGCAGCCAAGTGGCGGGCGGGGAGCTGTTTTTT. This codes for CASSQVAGGELFF.

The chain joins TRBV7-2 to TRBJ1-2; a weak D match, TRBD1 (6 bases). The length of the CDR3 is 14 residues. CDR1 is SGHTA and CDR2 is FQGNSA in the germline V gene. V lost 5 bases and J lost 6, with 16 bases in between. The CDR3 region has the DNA TGTGCCAGCAGCACCAACAGGGTGGCGGATGGCTACACCTTC. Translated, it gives CASSTNRVADGYTF.

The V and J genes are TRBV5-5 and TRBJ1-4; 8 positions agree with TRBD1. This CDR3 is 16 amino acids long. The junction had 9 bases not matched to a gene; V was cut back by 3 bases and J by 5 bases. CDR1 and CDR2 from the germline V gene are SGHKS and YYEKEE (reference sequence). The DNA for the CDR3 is TGTGCCAGCAGCTCTTATGACAGGGGAACCAATGAAAAACTGTTTTTT. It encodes CASSSYDRGTNEKLFF. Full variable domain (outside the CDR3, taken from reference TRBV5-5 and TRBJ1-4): DAGVTQSPTHLIKTRGQQVTLRCSPISGHKSVSWYQQVLGQGPQFIFQYYEKEERGRGNFPDRFSARQFPNYSSELNVNALLLGDSALYLCASSSYDRGTNEKLFFGSGTQLSVL.

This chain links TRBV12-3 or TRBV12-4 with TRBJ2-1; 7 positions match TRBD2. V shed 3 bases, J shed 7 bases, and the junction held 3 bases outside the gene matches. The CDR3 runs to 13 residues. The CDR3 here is CASSFAGVNEQFF. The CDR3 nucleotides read TGTGCCAGCAGTTTCGCGGGGGTAAATGAGCAGTTCTTC.

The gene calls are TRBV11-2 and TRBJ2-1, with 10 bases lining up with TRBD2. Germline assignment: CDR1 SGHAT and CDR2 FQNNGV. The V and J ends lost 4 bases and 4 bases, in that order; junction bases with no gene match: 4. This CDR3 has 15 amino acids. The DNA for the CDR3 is TGTGCCAGCAGCTCCGCTAGCGGGGGTTACAATGAGCAGTTCTTC. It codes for CASSSASGGYNEQFF.

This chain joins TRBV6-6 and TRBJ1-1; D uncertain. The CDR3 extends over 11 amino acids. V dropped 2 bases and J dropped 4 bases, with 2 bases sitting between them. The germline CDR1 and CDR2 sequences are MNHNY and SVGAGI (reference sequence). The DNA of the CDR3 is TGTGCCAGCAGTTACCTCACTGAAGCTTTCTTT. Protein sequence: CASSYLTEAFF.

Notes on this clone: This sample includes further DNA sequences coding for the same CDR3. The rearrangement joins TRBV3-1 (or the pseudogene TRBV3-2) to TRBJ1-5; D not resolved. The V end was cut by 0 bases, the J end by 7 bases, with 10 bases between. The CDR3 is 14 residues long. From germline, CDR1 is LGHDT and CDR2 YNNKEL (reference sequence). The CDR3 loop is CASSQDRPGQPQHF. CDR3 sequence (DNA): TGTGCCAGCAGCCAAGATCGGCCAGGCCAGCCCCAGCATTTT.

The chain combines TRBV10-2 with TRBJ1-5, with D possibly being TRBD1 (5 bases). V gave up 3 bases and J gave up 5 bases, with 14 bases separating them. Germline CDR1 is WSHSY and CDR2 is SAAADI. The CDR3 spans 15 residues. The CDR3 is CASSDLSGDYQPQHF. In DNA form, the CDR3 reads TGCGCCAGCAGTGACCTTTCCGGGGACTATCAGCCCCAGCATTTT.

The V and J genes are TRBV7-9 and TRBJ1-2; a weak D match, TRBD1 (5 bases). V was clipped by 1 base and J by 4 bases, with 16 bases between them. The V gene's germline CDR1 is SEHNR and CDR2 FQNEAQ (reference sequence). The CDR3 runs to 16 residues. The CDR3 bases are TGTGCCAGCAGCTTAGTAGGGGCCAGTGCTCTCTATGGCTACACCTTC. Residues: CASSLVGASALYGYTF.

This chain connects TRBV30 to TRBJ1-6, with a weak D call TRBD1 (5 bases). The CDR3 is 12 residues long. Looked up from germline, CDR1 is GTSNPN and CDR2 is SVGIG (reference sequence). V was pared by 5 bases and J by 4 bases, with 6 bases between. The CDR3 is CAWGQYNSPLHF. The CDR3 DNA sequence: TGTGCCTGGGGACAATATAATTCACCCCTCCACTTT.

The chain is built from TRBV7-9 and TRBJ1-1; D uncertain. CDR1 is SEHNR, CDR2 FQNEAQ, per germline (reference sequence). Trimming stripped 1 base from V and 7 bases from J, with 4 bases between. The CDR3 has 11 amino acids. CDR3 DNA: TGTGCCAGCAGCTTAGACAGTGAAGCTTTCTTT. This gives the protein CASSLDSEAFF.

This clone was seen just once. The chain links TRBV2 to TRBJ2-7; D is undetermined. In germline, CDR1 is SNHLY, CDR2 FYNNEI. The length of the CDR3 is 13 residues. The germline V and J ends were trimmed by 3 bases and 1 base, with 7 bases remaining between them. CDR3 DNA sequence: TGTGCCAGCAGTGATGGAGTTTCCTACGAGCAGTACTTC. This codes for CASSDGVSYEQYF.

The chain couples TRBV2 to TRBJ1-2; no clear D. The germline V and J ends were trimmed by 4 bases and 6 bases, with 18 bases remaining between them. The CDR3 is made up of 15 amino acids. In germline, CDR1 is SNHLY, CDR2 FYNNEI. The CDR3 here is CASSVLGGGGHGYTF. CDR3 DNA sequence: TGTGCCAGCAGTGTACTCGGCGGCGGAGGTCATGGCTACACCTTC.

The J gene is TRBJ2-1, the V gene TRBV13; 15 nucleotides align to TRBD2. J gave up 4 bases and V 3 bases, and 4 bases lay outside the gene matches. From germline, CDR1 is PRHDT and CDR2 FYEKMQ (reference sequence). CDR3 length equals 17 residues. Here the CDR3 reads CASSFGLAGGPYNEQFF. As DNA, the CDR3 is TGTGCCAGCAGCTTTGGACTAGCGGGGGGGCCGTACAATGAGCAGTTCTTC. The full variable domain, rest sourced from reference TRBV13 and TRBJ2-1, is AAGVIQSPRHLIKEKRETATLKCYPIPRHDTVYWYQQGPGQDPQFLISFYEKMQSDKGSIPDRFSAQQFSDYHSELNMSSLELGDSALYFCASSFGLAGGPYNEQFFGPGTRLTVL.

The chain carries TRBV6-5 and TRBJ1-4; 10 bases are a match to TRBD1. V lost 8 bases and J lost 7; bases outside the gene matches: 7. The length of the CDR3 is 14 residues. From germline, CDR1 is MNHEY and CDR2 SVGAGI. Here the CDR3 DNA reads TGTGCCAGCCGGGACAGGGGCATTGGTGAAAAACTGTTTTTT. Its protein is CASRDRGIGEKLFF.

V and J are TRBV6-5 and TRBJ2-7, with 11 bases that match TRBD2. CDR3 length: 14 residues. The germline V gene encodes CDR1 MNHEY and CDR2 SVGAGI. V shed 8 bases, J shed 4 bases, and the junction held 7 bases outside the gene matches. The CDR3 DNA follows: TGTGCCAGCCAGCTAGCGGGGGGACGGTACGAGCAGTACTTC. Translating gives CASQLAGGRYEQYF.

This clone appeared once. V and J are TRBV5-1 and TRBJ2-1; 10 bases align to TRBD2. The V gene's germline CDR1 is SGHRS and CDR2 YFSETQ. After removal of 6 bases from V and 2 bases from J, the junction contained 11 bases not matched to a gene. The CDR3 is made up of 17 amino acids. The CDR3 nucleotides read TGCGCCAGCAAGGTCACAGCGGGGGGGCCACCCTACAATGAGCAGTTCTTC. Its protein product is CASKVTAGGPPYNEQFF.

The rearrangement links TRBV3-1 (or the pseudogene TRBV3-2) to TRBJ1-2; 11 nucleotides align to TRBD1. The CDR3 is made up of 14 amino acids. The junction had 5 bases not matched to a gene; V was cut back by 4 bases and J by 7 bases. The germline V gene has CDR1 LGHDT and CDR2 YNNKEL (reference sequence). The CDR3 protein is CASSLGQGAAGYTF. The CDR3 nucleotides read TGTGCCAGCAGCCTAGGACAGGGGGCGGCTGGCTACACCTTC.

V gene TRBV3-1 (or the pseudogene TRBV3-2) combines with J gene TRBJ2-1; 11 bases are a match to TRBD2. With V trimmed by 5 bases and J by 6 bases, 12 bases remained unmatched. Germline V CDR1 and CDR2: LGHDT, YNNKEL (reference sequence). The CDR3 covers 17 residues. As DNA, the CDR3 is TGTGCCAGCAGCTACTCGGCTAGCGGGGGGCTCGGCAATGAGCAGTTCTTC. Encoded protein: CASSYSASGGLGNEQFF.